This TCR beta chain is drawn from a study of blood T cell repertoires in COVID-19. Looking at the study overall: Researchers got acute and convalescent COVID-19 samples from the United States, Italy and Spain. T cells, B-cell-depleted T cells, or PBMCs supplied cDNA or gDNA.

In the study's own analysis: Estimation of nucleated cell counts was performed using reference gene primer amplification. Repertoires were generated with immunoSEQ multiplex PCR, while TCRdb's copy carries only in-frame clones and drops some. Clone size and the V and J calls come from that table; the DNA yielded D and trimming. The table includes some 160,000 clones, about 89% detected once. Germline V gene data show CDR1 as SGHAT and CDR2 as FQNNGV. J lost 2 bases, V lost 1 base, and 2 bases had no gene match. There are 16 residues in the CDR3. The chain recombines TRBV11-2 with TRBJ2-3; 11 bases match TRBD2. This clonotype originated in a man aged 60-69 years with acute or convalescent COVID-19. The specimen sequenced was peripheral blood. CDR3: CASSLVLAGATDTQYF. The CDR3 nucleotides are TGTGCCAGCAGCTTAGTACTAGCGGGGGCCACAGATACGCAGTATTTT.